What follows are 27 T cell receptor beta chains derived from one specimen sequenced in a study of cytomegalovirus exposure and HLA in healthy donors. The PCR had 60 Vbeta and 13 Jbeta primers. The protocol was immunoSEQ multiplex PCR, while the TCRdb copy is restricted to in-frame clones and leaves out a portion. The sample holds 150,000 to 200,000 clones. The sequencing input was PBMCs. The origin of the receptors is a woman aged 55-70 years in good health and CMV-seronegative.

The gene calls are TRBV7-9 and TRBJ2-6; D gene ambiguous. The germline V gene encodes CDR1 SEHNR and CDR2 FQNEAQ (reference sequence). The CDR3 contains 19 residues. V lost 4 bases and J lost 4, with 23 bases in between. DNA of the CDR3: TGTGCCAGCAGCTCCGTGGTTCCAGGCTTGCTGGAAGGGGCCAACGTCCTGACTTTC. Translated, it gives CASSSVVPGLLEGANVLTF.

The J gene is TRBJ2-6, the V gene TRBV6-5; 7 nucleotides align to TRBD2. The germline V gene has CDR1 MNHEY and CDR2 SVGAGI. There are 15 residues in the CDR3. After removal of 4 bases from V and 2 bases from J, the junction contained 2 bases not matched to a gene. CDR3 nucleotides: TGTGCCAGCAGTTCTGGGGGGGCTGGGGCCAACGTCCTGACTTTC. It is translated as CASSSGGAGANVLTF.

The gene calls are TRBV12-5 and TRBJ1-5; D gene uncertain. The CDR3 has 15 amino acids. Germline V CDR1 and CDR2: LGHNT, FRNRAP. Deletions cut 0 bases from V and 7 bases from J, with 13 bases between. The CDR3 DNA reads TGTGCTAGTGGTTTGGTAGGCTTACCGGGACAGCCCCAGCATTTT. Translating gives CASGLVGLPGQPQHF.

The J gene is TRBJ2-2, the V gene TRBV29-1; D not resolved. V was trimmed by 2 bases and J by 1 base, leaving 5 bases between them. The CDR3 totals 13 residues. The germline gives CDR1 SQVTM, CDR2 ANQGSEA. The CDR3 here is CSVERRNTGELFF. CDR3 DNA: TGCAGCGTTGAAAGGAGGAACACCGGGGAGCTGTTTTTT.

This chain joins TRBV27 and TRBJ1-5; 8 nucleotides line up with TRBD1. The J segment lost 2 bases and the V segment lost 5 bases, leaving 2 bases of the junction unmatched. The germline CDR1 and CDR2 sequences are MNHEY and SMNVEV (reference sequence). The CDR3 spans 14 residues. The CDR3 nucleotides are TGTGCCAGCAGTGGACAGGGTGGCAATCAGCCCCAGCATTTT. Encoded protein: CASSGQGGNQPQHF.

The chain combines TRBV6-6 with TRBJ1-4; maybe TRBD1 (6 bases). The CDR3 length is 16 residues. With 4 bases removed from V and 5 bases from J, the gap between germline ends came to 17 bases. CDR1 and CDR2 (germline): MNHNY, SVGAGI (reference sequence). The CDR3 is CASSSLSDSSNEKLFF. The CDR3 nucleotides read TGTGCCAGCAGTTCCCTATCGGACAGTAGCAATGAAAAACTGTTTTTT.

The CDR3 spells CASSLSHGNEQFF. The DNA for the CDR3 is TGTGCCAGCAGCTTATCGCACGGGAATGAGCAGTTCTTC. The rearrangement uses TRBV7-3 and TRBJ2-1; D ambiguous. With 2 bases removed from V and 7 bases from J, the gap between germline ends came to 9 bases. CDR3 size: 13 residues. The germline CDR1 and CDR2 sequences are SGHTA and FQGTGA. Combining the CDR3 with reference TRBV7-3 and TRBJ2-1 gives the whole variable domain GAGVSQTPSNKVTEKGKYVELRCDPISGHTALYWYRQSLGQGPEFLIYFQGTGAADDSGLPNDRFFAVRPEGSVSTLKIQRTERGDSAVYLCASSLSHGNEQFFGPGTRLTVL.

J is TRBJ2-3 and V is TRBV5-1; D is unclear. Germline V gene sequence: CDR1 SGHRS, CDR2 YFSETQ. The CDR3 spans 15 residues. V was trimmed by 0 bases and J by 1 base, leaving 9 bases between them. This chain's CDR3 is CASSLGSMGTDTQYF. The CDR3 DNA sequence: TGCGCCAGCAGCTTGGGGTCTATGGGCACAGATACGCAGTATTTT.

The V and J genes are TRBV18 and TRBJ2-7; D is possibly TRBD2 (7 bases). V dropped 2 bases and J dropped 4 bases, with 9 bases sitting between them. Germline lookup yields CDR1 KGHSH and CDR2 LQKENI. The CDR3 covers 13 residues. DNA for the CDR3: TGTGCCAGCTCACCAGAGGGGGGGTACGAGCAGTACTTC. The encoded protein is CASSPEGGYEQYF.

The V gene is TRBV6-1, the J gene TRBJ1-5, with unresolved D. The ends were cut back, 7 bases at V and 6 bases at J, with 13 bases in the middle. The CDR3 is 13 amino acids. CDR1 and CDR2 from the germline V gene are MNHNS and SASEGT. CDR3: CASIAGIGQPQHF. In DNA form, the CDR3 reads TGTGCCAGCATAGCCGGAATCGGTCAGCCCCAGCATTTT.

The V and J genes are TRBV5-5 and TRBJ2-7; 7 bases fit TRBD2. The V gene's germline CDR1 is SGHKS and CDR2 YYEKEE (reference sequence). V dropped 4 bases and J dropped 0; count of bases not matched to a gene: 4. The CDR3 is 14 amino acids. The CDR3 sequence: CASSLWTSSYEQYF. In DNA, the CDR3 is TGTGCCAGCAGCCTTTGGACTAGCTCCTACGAGCAGTACTTC.

The chain combines TRBV7-2 with TRBJ2-7; 11 bases match TRBD2. CDR3 length equals 16 residues. CDR1 is SGHTA and CDR2 is FQGNSA in the germline V gene. V was pared by 4 bases and J by 0 bases, with 5 bases of the junction left unmatched. The CDR3 DNA reads TGTGCCAGCAGCTCCTCTAGCGGGGGGCTCTCCTACGAGCAGTACTTC. Translated: CASSSSSGGLSYEQYF.

V and J are TRBV29-1 and TRBJ1-1, with 8 bases fitting TRBD1. Per the germline V gene, CDR1 is SQVTM and CDR2 is ANQGSEA. J lost 3 bases, V lost 7 bases, and 4 bases had no gene match. The CDR3 length is 12 residues. CDR3 sequence reads: CSGLDRDTEAFF. Written as DNA, the CDR3 is TGCAGCGGATTGGACAGGGACACTGAAGCTTTCTTT.

The chain recombines TRBV6-5 with TRBJ2-7, with 7 bases fitting TRBD1. Germline CDR1 reads MNHEY; CDR2 reads SVGAGI. The V gene end was trimmed by 5 bases and the J gene end by 0 bases; junction bases not matched to a gene: 7. The CDR3 is 15 residues long. CDR3 coding DNA: TGTGCCAGCAGTCGGAGGACAGGTTACTCCTACGAGCAGTACTTC. This sequence encodes CASSRRTGYSYEQYF.

V and J are TRBV11-2 and TRBJ2-2; a weak D match, TRBD2 (5 bases). From germline, CDR1 is SGHAT and CDR2 FQNNGV. V was trimmed by 2 bases and J by 3 bases, leaving 13 bases between them. The CDR3 is 16 residues long. The CDR3 protein is CASSLWRWYDTGELFF. DNA for the CDR3: TGTGCCAGCAGCTTATGGAGGTGGTACGACACCGGGGAGCTGTTTTTT. Full variable domain (remainder filled in from reference TRBV11-2 and TRBJ2-2): EAGVAQSPRYKIIEKRQSVAFWCNPISGHATLYWYQQILGQGPKLLIQFQNNGVVDDSQLPKDRFSAERLKGVDSTLKIQPAKLEDSAVYLCASSLWRWYDTGELFFGEGSRLTVL.

CDR3 in DNA: TGTGCCAGCAGCCCAGGACAGGGTGTCTATGAGCAGTTCTTC. Translating it yields CASSPGQGVYEQFF. The chain recombines TRBV7-3 with TRBJ2-1, with TRBD1 matching over 8 bases. The CDR3 spans 14 residues. The germline V gene has CDR1 SGHTA and CDR2 FQGTGA. Trimming took 5 bases from V and 8 from J; bases not matched to a gene: 8.

The chain uses TRBV10-3 and TRBJ2-5; weak D call: TRBD2 (5 bases). The CDR3 runs to 15 residues. Germline V CDR1 and CDR2: ENHRY, SYGVKD. Trimming took 0 bases from V and 2 from J, leaving 10 bases between them. The CDR3 loop is CAISESHRGQETQYF. For the CDR3, the DNA is TGTGCCATCAGTGAGTCGCATCGGGGACAAGAGACCCAGTACTTC.

This chain joins TRBV18 and TRBJ1-1; D is unresolved. CDR1 is KGHSH and CDR2 is LQKENI in the germline V gene. The CDR3 contains 15 residues. The V and J ends lost 6 bases and 5 bases respectively, with 19 bases between them. The DNA of the CDR3 is TGTGCCAGCTCCCCAGGTCAGGAAAGGAAAACTGAAGCTTTCTTT. This gives the protein CASSPGQERKTEAFF.

J is TRBJ1-2 and V is TRBV2, with 7 bases lining up with TRBD1. Germline assignment: CDR1 SNHLY and CDR2 FYNNEI. The CDR3 has 13 amino acids. J gave up 3 bases and V 4 bases, and 2 bases lay outside the gene matches. CDR3: CASSATGYYGYTF. CDR3 sequence (DNA): TGTGCCAGCAGTGCGACAGGGTACTATGGCTACACCTTC.

The V gene is TRBV15, the J gene TRBJ1-1; 7 bases are shared with TRBD1. Germline loops: CDR1 LNHNV, CDR2 YYDKDF (reference sequence). The CDR3 totals 16 residues. The J segment lost 3 bases and the V segment lost 1 base, leaving 8 bases of the junction unmatched. CDR3 DNA sequence: TGTGCCACCAGCAGAGGTAGAGGGGGCTTGGACACTGAAGCTTTCTTT. Its translation is CATSRGRGGLDTEAFF.

This chain uses TRBV2 with TRBJ1-1; D possibly corresponds to TRBD1 (5 bases). Trimming removed 5 bases at V and 7 bases at J, with 11 bases between. The CDR3 consists of 12 residues. The germline V gene encodes CDR1 SNHLY and CDR2 FYNNEI. In nucleotides, the CDR3 is TGTGCCAGCAGTCCCGACAGCTTTGAAGCTTTCTTT. This codes for CASSPDSFEAFF.

The chain is built from TRBV27 and TRBJ2-5; D is unclear. This CDR3 region has 13 residues. Trimming stripped 1 base from V and 1 base from J, with 4 bases between. Germline V CDR1 and CDR2: MNHEY, SMNVEV (reference sequence). The CDR3 spells CASSLWSQETQYF. CDR3 bases: TGTGCCAGCAGTTTATGGAGCCAAGAGACCCAGTACTTC.

V gene TRBV10-3 combines with J gene TRBJ2-7; a weak D match, TRBD1 (5 bases). CDR1 is ENHRY and CDR2 is SYGVKD in the germline V gene. V was cut by 4 bases and J by 2 bases, with 15 bases left in between. The CDR3 consists of 15 residues. The CDR3 is CAISASDRGTYEQYF. The CDR3 nucleotides read TGTGCCATCAGTGCGTCAGACAGAGGAACCTACGAGCAGTACTTC.

The chain has TRBV6-5 and TRBJ2-7, with 7 bases fitting TRBD2. V trimming: 7 bases; J trimming: 1 base; junction bases outside the gene matches: 4. This CDR3 contains 13 residues. Germline V lookup: CDR1 MNHEY, CDR2 SVGAGI. CDR3 amino acids: CASTEAGSYEQYF. The CDR3 coding sequence is TGTGCCAGCACCGAAGCGGGATCCTACGAGCAGTACTTC.

Concerning this clone itself: This sample includes further DNA sequences coding for the same CDR3. This rearrangement joins TRBV7-6 to TRBJ1-1, with D hard to call. Germline-derived CDR1 and CDR2 are SGHVS and FNYEAQ. Trimming stripped 1 base from V and 1 base from J, with 4 bases between. This CDR3 contains 13 residues. This chain's CDR3 is CASSLGQNTEAFF. The CDR3 nucleotides are TGTGCCAGCAGCTTAGGGCAGAACACTGAAGCTTTCTTT.

The CDR3 region has the DNA TGTGCCAGCAGCCTCAGGGTCGTCCAGGGGGCCAACGTCCTGACTTTC. Its translation is CASSLRVVQGANVLTF. The chain uses TRBV5-6 and TRBJ2-6, with a weak D call TRBD1 (5 bases). Trimming pared 4 bases from V and 4 bases from J, leaving 15 bases between. Germline V lookup: CDR1 SGHDT, CDR2 YYEEEE. The CDR3 runs to 16 residues.

This chain connects TRBV27 to TRBJ1-1; 8 nucleotides align to TRBD1. Unmatched junction bases numbered 12, after V lost 3 bases and J lost 6 bases. The CDR3 is made up of 16 amino acids. Germline V gene lookup returns CDR1 MNHEY and CDR2 SMNVEV (reference sequence). The CDR3 reads CASSFGAGTGDSEAFF. The CDR3 coding sequence is TGTGCCAGCAGTTTTGGGGCCGGGACAGGCGACTCTGAAGCTTTCTTT.